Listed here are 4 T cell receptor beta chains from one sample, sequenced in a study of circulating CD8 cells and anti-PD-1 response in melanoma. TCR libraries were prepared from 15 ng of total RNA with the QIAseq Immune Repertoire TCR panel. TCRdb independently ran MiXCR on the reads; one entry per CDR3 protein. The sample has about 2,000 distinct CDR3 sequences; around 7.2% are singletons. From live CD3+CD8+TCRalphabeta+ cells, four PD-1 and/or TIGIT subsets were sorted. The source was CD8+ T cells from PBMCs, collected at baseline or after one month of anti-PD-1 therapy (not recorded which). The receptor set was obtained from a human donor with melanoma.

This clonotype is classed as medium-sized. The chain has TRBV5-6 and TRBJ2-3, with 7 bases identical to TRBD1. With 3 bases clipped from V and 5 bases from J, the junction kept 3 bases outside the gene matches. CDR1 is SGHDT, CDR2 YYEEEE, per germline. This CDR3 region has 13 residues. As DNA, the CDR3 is TGTGCCAGCAGCTACGACAGGGTAGATACGCAGTATTTT. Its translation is CASSYDRVDTQYF.

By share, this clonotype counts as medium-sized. CDR3 residues: CASSGDYNEQFF. DNA of the CDR3: TGTGCCAGCTCAGGGGATTACAATGAGCAGTTCTTC. The chain uses TRBV6-5 and TRBJ2-1; a possible D gene is TRBD1 (6 bases). The CDR3 loop spans 12 amino acids. Germline assignment: CDR1 MNHEY and CDR2 SVGAGI. V was trimmed by 8 bases and J by 4 bases, leaving 9 bases between them.

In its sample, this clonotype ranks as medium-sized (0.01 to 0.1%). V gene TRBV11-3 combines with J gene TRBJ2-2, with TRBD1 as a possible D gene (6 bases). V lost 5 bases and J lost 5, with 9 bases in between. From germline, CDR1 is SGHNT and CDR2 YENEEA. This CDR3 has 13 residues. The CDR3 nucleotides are TGTGCCAGCAGCCCCACAGGGACCGGGGAGCTGTTTTTT. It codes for CASSPTGTGELFF.

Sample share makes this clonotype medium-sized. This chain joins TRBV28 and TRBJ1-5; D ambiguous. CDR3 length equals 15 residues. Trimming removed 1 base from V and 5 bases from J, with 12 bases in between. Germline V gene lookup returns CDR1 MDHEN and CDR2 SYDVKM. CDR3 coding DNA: TGTGCCAGCAGTTTATCCGGAGCAGGAGATCAGCCCCAGCATTTT. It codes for CASSLSGAGDQPQHF.